Listed below are T cell receptor beta chains from one sample, sequenced in a study of neurological immune-mediated disorders. TCRdb re-called the 5' RACE reads through MiXCR, storing one row per CDR3 protein. The sample holds around 44,000 distinct CDR3 sequences, around 2.5% seen once. Source material: PBMCs. These receptors were obtained from a man aged 25-45 years with multiple sclerosis. Each CDR3 is given with its conserved first and last residue. The D gene is left open where the match is weak. The size of a clone is reported for some rows only, either as once, few or many, or as a class for expanded clones.

CDR3 | DNA | J | size | D | V
CASSEQGISYEQYF | TGTGCCAGCAGTGAACAGGGGATCTCCTACGAGCAGTACTTC | TRBJ2-7 | NA | TRBD1 | TRBV6-2/TRBV6-3
CSASEGSVDSPLHF | TGCAGTGCTAGTGAGGGTTCTGTGGATTCACCCCTCCACTTT | TRBJ1-6 | many | NA | TRBV20-1
CSARRLAGDVETQYF | TGCAGTGCTAGGAGACTAGCGGGAGACGTGGAGACCCAGTACTTC | TRBJ2-5 | many | TRBD2 | TRBV20-1
CASSPDGYNEQFF | TGTGCCAGCAGTCCAGACGGATACAATGAGCAGTTCTTC | TRBJ2-1 | many | NA | TRBV7-9
CASSDGALREQYF | TGTGCCAGCAGTGACGGGGCCCTACGGGAGCAGTACTTC | TRBJ2-7 | many | NA | TRBV25-1
CASSLATGPGELFF | TGTGCCAGCAGCTTAGCAACCGGGCCCGGGGAGCTGTTTTTT | TRBJ2-2 | many | NA | TRBV7-2
CATSRVIVDEQYF | TGTGCCACCAGCAGAGTTATTGTCGACGAGCAGTACTTC | TRBJ2-7 | few | NA | TRBV15
CASSMVRGETQYF | TGTGCCAGTAGTATGGTGCGAGGGGAGACCCAGTACTTC | TRBJ2-5 | NA | NA | TRBV19
CASKILAGGSNEQFF | TGTGCCAGCAAAATACTAGCGGGAGGAAGCAATGAGCAGTTCTTC | TRBJ2-1 | many | TRBD2 | TRBV27
CASSLSRPGGNQPQHF | TGTGCCAGCAGTTTATCCCGACCGGGGGGCAATCAGCCCCAGCATTTT | TRBJ1-5 | many | NA | TRBV27